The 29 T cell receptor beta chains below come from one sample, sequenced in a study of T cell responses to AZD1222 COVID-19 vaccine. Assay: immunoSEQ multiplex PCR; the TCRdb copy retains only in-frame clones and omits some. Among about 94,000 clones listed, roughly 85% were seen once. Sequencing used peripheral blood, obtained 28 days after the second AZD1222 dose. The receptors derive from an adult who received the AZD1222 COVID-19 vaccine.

CDR3 in amino acids: CASSTTAGVGDTQYF. The CDR3 coding sequence is TGTGCCAGCAGTACAACAGCGGGAGTGGGAGATACGCAGTATTTT. V is TRBV5-8 and J is TRBJ2-3; 8 bases map to TRBD2. The germline V gene encodes CDR1 SGHTS and CDR2 YDEGEE. The CDR3 sequence is 15 residues long. V dropped 5 bases and J dropped 5; count of bases not matched to a gene: 10.

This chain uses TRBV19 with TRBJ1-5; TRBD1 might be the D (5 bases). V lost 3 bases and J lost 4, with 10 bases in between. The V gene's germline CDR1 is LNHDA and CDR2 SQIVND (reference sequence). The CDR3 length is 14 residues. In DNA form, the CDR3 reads TGTGCCAGTAGTATGGGGGGGGATAATCAGCCCCAGCATTTT. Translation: CASSMGGDNQPQHF.

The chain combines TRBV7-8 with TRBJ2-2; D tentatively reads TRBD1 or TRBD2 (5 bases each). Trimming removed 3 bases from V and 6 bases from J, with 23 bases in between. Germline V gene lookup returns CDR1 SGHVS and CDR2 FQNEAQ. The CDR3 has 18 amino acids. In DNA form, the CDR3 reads TGTGCCAGCAGCTTGTGGTTTAGGGACGTAGGACCGGCCGGGGAGCTGTTTTTT. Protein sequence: CASSLWFRDVGPAGELFF. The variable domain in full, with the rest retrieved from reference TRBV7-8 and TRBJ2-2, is GAGVSQSPRYKVAKRGQDVALRCDPISGHVSLFWYQQALGQGPEFLTYFQNEAQLDKSGLPSDRFFAERPEGSVSTLKIQRTQQEDSAVYLCASSLWFRDVGPAGELFFGEGSRLTVL.

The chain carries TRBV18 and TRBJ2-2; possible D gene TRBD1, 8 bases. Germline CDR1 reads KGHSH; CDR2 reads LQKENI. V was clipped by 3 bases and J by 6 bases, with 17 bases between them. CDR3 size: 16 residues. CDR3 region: CASSPQQGGSSGELFF. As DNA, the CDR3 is TGTGCCAGCTCACCCCAACAGGGGGGGAGTTCCGGGGAGCTGTTTTTT.

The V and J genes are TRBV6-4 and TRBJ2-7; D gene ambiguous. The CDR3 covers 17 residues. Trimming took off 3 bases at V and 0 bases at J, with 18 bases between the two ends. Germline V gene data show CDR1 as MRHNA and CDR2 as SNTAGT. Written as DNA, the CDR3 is TGTGCCAGCAGTGAGCCCGAGAGGACCGACGACTCCTACGAGCAGTACTTC. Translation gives CASSEPERTDDSYEQYF.

The CDR3 protein is CASSLTGFGDGETQYF. The CDR3 DNA reads TGTGCCAGCAGTTTAACGGGGTTCGGGGACGGGGAGACCCAGTACTTC. The gene calls are TRBV28 and TRBJ2-5, with D perhaps being TRBD1 or TRBD2 (5 bases each). The germline gives CDR1 MDHEN, CDR2 SYDVKM. The germline V and J ends were trimmed by 2 bases and 5 bases, with 18 bases remaining between them. The CDR3 has 16 amino acids. Combining the CDR3 with reference TRBV28 and TRBJ2-5 gives the whole variable domain DVKVTQSSRYLVKRTGEKVFLECVQDMDHENMFWYRQDPGLGLRLIYFSYDVKMKEKGDIPEGYSVSREKKERFSLILESASTNQTSMYLCASSLTGFGDGETQYFGPGTRLLVL.

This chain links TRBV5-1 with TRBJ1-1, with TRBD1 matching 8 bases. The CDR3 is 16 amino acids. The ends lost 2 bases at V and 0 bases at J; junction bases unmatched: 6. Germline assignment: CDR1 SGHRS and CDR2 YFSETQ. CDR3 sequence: CASSFGQGAVNTEAFF. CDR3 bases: TGCGCCAGCAGCTTTGGACAGGGAGCCGTGAACACTGAAGCTTTCTTT.

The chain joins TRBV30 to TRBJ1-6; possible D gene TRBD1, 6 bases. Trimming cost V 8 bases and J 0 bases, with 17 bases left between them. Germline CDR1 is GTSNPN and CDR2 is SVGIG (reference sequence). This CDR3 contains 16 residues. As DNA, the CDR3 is TGTGCCGTCAGACAGGTACCGAGCTCCTATAATTCACCCCTCCACTTT. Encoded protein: CAVRQVPSSYNSPLHF.

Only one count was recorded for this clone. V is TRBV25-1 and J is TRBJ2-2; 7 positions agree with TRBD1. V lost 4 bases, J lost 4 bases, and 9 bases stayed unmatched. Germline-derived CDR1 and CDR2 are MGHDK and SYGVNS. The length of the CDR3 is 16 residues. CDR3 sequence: CASSGAGGFGTGELFF. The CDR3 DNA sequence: TGTGCCAGCAGTGGGGCAGGGGGTTTCGGCACCGGGGAGCTGTTTTTT. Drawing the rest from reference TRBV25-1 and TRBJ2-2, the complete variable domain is EADIYQTPRYLVIGTGKKITLECSQTMGHDKMYWYQQDPGMELHLIHYSYGVNSTEKGDLSSESTVSRIRTEHFPLTLESARPSHTSQYLCASSGAGGFGTGELFFGEGSRLTVL.

The CDR3 loop is CASSPPATYEQYF. The CDR3 region has the DNA TGTGCCAGCTCACCCCCGGCAACCTACGAGCAGTACTTC. The J gene is TRBJ2-7, the V gene TRBV18, with D hard to call. Per the germline V gene, CDR1 is KGHSH and CDR2 is LQKENI. V gave up 3 bases and J gave up 2 bases, with 8 bases separating them. This CDR3 contains 13 residues.

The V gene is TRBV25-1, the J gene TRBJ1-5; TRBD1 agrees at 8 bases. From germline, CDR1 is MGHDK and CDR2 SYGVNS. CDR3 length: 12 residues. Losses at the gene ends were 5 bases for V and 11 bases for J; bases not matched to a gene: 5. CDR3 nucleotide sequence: TGTGCCAGCAGTACCCAACAGGGGGCCCAGCATTTT. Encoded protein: CASSTQQGAQHF.

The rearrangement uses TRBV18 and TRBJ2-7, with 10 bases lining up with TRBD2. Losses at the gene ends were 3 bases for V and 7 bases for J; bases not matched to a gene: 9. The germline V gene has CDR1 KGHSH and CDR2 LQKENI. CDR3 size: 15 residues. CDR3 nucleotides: TGTGCCAGCTCACCCGGGAGCGGGGGGGCAAGAGAGCAGTACTTC. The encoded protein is CASSPGSGGAREQYF.

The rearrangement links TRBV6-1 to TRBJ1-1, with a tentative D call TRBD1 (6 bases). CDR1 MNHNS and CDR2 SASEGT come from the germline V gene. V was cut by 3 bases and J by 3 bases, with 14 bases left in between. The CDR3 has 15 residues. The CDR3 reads CASSDRRGGYTEAFF. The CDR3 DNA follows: TGTGCCAGCAGTGACCGGCGAGGGGGGTACACTGAAGCTTTCTTT.

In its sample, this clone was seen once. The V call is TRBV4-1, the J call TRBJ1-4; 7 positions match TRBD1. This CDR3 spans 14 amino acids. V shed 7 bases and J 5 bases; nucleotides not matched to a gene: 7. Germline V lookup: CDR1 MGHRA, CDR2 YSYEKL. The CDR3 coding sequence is TGCGCCAGCACCCCTCCGGACAGGAATGAAAAACTGTTTTTT. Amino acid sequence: CASTPPDRNEKLFF.

Written as DNA, the CDR3 is TGTGCCAGCAGCGGCCGCGGGGGACTAGCGAGATACAATGAGCAGTTCTTC. Encoded protein: CASSGRGGLARYNEQFF. This chain joins TRBV5-4 and TRBJ2-1, with 10 nucleotides matching TRBD2. The V gene's germline CDR1 is SGHNT and CDR2 YYREEE (reference sequence). J lost 4 bases, V lost 4 bases, and 11 bases had no gene match. The CDR3 consists of 17 residues.

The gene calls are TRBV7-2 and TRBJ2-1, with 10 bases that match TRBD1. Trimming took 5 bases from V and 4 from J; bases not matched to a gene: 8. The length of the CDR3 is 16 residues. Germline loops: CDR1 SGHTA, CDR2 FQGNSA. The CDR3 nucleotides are TGTGCCAGCAGCGCTTACCCGGGACAGGGGTACAATGAGCAGTTCTTC. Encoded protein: CASSAYPGQGYNEQFF. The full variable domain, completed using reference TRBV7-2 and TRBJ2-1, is GAGVSQSPSNKVTEKGKDVELRCDPISGHTALYWYRQSLGQGLEFLIYFQGNSAPDKSGLPSDRFSAERTGGSVSTLTIQRTQQEDSAVYLCASSAYPGQGYNEQFFGPGTRLTVL.

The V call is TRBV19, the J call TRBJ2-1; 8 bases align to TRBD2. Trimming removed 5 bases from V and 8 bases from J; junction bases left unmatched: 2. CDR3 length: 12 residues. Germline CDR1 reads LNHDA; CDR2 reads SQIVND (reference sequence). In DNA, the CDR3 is TGTGCCAGTAGTCAGCGGGGGTATGAGCAGTTCTTC. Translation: CASSQRGYEQFF.

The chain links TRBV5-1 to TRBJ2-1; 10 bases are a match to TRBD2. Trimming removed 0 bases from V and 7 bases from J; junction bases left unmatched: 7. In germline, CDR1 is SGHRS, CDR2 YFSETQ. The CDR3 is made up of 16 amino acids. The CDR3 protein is CASSLASGGVRNEQFF. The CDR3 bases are TGCGCCAGCAGCTTGGCTAGCGGGGGAGTTAGGAATGAGCAGTTCTTC.

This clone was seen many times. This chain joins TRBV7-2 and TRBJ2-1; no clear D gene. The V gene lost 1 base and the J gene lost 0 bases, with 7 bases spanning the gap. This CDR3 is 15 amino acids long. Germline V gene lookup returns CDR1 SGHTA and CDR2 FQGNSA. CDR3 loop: CASSLGTTSYNEQFF. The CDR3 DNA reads TGTGCCAGCAGCTTAGGCACCACCTCCTACAATGAGCAGTTCTTC.

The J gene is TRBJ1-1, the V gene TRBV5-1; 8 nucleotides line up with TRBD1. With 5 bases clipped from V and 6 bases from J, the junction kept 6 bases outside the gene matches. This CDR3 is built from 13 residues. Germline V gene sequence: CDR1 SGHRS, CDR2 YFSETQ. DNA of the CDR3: TGCGCCAGCAGTGAGATACAGGGGGCTGAAGCTTTCTTT. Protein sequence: CASSEIQGAEAFF.

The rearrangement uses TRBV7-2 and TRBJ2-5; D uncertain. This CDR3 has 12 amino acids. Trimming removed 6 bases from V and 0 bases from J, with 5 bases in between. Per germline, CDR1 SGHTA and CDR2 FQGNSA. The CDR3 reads CASRWDQETQYF. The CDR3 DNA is TGTGCCAGCAGATGGGACCAAGAGACCCAGTACTTC.

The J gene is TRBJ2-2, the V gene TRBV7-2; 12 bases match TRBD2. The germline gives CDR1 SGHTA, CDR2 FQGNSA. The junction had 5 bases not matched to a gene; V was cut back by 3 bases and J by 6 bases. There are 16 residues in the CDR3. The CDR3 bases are TGTGCCAGCAGCTTTGGGCTAGCGGGAGGGCCCGGGGAGCTGTTTTTT. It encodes CASSFGLAGGPGELFF.

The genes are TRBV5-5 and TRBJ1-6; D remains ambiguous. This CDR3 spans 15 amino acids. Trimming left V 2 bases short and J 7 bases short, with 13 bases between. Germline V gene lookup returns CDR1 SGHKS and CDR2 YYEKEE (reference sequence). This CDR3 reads CASSLEGSGNSPLHF. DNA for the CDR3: TGTGCCAGCAGCTTAGAGGGATCTGGAAATTCACCCCTCCACTTT.

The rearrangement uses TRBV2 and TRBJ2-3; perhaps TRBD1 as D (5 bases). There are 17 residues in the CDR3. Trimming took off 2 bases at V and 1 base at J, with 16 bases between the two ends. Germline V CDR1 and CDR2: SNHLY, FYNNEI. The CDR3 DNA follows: TGTGCCAGCAGTGAAACCAGATCTTCCAGGGGCACAGATACGCAGTATTTT. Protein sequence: CASSETRSSRGTDTQYF. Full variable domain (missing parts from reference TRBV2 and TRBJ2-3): EPEVTQTPSHQVTQMGQEVILRCVPISNHLYFYWYRQILGQKVEFLVSFYNNEISEKSEIFDDQFSVERPDGSNFTLKIRSTKLEDSAMYFCASSETRSSRGTDTQYFGPGTRLTVL.

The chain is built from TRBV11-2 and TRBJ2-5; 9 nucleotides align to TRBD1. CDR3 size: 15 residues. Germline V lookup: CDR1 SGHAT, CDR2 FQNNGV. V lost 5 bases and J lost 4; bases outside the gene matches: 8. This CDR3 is CASSPQGQGRETQYF. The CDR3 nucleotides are TGTGCCAGCAGCCCACAGGGACAGGGACGAGAGACCCAGTACTTC.

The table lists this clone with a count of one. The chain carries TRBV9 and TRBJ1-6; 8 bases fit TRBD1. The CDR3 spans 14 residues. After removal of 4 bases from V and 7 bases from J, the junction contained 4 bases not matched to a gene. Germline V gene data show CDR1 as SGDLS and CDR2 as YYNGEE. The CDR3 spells CASSSGGNNSPLHF. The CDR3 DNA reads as TGTGCCAGCAGCTCAGGGGGCAACAATTCACCCCTCCACTTT. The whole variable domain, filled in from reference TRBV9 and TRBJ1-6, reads DSGVTQTPKHLITATGQRVTLRCSPRSGDLSVYWYQQSLDQGLQFLIQYYNGEERAKGNILERFSAQQFPDLHSELNLSSLELGDSALYFCASSSGGNNSPLHFGNGTRLTVT.

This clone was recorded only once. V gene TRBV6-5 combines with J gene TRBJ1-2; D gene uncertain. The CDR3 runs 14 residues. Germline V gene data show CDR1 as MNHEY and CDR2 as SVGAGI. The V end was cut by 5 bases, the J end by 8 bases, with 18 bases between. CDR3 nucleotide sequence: TGTGCCAGCAGTCTCACTCCGTCCGGAGGCGGCTACACCTTC. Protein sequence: CASSLTPSGGGYTF.

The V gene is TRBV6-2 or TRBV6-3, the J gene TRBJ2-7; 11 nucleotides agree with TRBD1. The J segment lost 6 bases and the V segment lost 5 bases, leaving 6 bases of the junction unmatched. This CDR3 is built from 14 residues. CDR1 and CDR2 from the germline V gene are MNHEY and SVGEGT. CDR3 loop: CASSSLDRGREQYF. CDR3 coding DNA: TGTGCCAGCAGTAGCCTGGACAGGGGGCGCGAGCAGTACTTC.

CDR3 region: CASSLAYRAFNEQYF. In DNA, the CDR3 is TGTGCCAGCAGCTTAGCATACAGGGCGTTTAACGAGCAGTACTTC. The chain has TRBV7-2 and TRBJ2-7; perhaps TRBD1 as D (6 bases). Trimming took off 0 bases at V and 5 bases at J, with 14 bases between the two ends. The CDR3 extends over 15 amino acids. The germline gives CDR1 SGHTA, CDR2 FQGNSA.